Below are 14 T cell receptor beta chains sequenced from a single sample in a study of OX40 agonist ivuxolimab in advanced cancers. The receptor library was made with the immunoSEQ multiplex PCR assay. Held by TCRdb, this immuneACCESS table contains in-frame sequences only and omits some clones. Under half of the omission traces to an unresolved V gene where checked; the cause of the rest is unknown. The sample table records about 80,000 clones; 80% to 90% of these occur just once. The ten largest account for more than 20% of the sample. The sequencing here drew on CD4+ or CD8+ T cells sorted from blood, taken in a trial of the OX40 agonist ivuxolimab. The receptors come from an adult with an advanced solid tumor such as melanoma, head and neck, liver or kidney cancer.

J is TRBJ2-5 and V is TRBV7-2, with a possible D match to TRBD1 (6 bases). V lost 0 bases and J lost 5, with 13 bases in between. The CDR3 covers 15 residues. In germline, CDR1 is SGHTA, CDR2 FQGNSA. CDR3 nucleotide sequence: TGTGCCAGCAGCTTAGCTGGCAAGCAGGGGGAGACCCAGTACTTC. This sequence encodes CASSLAGKQGETQYF.

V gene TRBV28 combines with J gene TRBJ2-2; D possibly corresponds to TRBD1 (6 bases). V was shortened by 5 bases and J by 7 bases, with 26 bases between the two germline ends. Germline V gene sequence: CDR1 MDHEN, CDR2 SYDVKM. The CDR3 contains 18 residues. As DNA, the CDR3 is TGTGCCAGCAGTACCTGGTATGGGCAGGGGTTTGACAACGGGGAGCTGTTTTTT. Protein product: CASSTWYGQGFDNGELFF.

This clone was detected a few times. CDR3 nucleotides: TGTGCCAGCACGGGGGCCGGAGGGATTAGCAATCAGCCCCAGCATTTT. Translating it yields CASTGAGGISNQPQHF. The chain is built from TRBV2 and TRBJ1-5, with a weak D call TRBD1 (6 bases). The germline gives CDR1 SNHLY, CDR2 FYNNEI. The germline V and J ends were trimmed by 7 bases and 0 bases, with 16 bases remaining between them. CDR3 length equals 16 residues.

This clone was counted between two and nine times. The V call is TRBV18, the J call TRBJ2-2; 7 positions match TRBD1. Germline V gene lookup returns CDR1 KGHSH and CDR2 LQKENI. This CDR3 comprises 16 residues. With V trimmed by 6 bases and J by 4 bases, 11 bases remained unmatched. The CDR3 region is CASSLSGTAGTGELFF. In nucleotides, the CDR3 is TGTGCCAGCTCCCTCTCCGGGACAGCAGGCACCGGGGAGCTGTTTTTT.

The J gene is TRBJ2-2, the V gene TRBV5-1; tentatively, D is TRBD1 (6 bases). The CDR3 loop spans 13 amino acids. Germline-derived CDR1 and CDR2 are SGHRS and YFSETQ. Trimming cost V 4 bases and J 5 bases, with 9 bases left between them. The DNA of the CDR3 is TGCGCCAGCAGCGATCAGGGGACCGGGGAGCTGTTTTTT. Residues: CASSDQGTGELFF. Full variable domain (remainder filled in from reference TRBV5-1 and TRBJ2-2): KAGVTQTPRYLIKTRGQQVTLSCSPISGHRSVSWYQQTPGQGLQFLFEYFSETQRNKGNFPGRFSGRQFSNSRSEMNVSTLELGDSALYLCASSDQGTGELFFGEGSRLTVL.

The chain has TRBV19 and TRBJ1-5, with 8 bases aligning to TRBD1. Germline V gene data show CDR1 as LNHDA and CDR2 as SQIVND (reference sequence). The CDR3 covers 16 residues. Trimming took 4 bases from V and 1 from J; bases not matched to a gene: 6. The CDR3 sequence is CASSTRQGMSNQPQHF. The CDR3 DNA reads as TGTGCCAGTAGTACGCGACAGGGGATGAGCAATCAGCCCCAGCATTTT. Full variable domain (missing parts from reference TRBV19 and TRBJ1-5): DGGITQSPKYLFRKEGQNVTLSCEQNLNHDAMYWYRQDPGQGLRLIYYSQIVNDFQKGDIAEGYSVSREKKESFPLTVTSAQKNPTAFYLCASSTRQGMSNQPQHFGDGTRLSIL.

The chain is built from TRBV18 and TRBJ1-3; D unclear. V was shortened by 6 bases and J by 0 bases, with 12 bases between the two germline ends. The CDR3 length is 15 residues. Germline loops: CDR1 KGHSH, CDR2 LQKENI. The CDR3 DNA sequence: TGTGCCAGCTCTCTAGACATCTTCTCTGGAAACACCATATATTTT. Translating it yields CASSLDIFSGNTIYF.

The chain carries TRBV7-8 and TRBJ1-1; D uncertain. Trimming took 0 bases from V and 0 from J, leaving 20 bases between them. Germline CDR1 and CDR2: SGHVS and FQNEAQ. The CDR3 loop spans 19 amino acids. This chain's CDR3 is CASSLAPLSPDRMNTEAFF. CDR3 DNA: TGTGCCAGCAGCTTAGCGCCGTTATCTCCCGACCGTATGAACACTGAAGCTTTCTTT.

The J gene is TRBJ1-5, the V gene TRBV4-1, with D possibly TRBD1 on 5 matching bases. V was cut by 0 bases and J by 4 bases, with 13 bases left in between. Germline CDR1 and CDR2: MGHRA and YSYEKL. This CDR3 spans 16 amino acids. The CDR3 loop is CASSQDEGPFNQPQHF. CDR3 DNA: TGCGCCAGCAGCCAAGATGAGGGGCCTTTTAATCAGCCCCAGCATTTT.

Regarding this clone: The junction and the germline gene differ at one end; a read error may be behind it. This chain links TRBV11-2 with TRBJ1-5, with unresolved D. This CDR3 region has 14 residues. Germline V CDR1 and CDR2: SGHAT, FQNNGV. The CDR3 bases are TGTGCCAGCAGCTTAGTAGAGGGCAAGCAGCCCCAGCATTTT. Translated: CASSLVEGKQPQHF.

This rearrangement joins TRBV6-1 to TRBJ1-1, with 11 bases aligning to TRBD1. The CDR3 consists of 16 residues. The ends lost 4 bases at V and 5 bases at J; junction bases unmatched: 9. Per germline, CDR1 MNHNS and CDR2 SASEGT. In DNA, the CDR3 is TGTGCCAGCAGTGGGGCGGGAGGACAGGGGGCGACTGAAGCTTTCTTT. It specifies CASSGAGGQGATEAFF.

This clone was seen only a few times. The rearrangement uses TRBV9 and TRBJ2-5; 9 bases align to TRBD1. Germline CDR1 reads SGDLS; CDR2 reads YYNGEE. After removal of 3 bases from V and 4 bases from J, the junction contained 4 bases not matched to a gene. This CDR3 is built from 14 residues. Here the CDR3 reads CASSARQGGETQYF. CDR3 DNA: TGTGCCAGCAGCGCTAGACAGGGGGGAGAGACCCAGTACTTC.

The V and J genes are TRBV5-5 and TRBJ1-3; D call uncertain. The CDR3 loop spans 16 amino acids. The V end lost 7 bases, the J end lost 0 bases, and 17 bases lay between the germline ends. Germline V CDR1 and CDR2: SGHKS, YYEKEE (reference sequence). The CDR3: CASGSRIAFSGNTIYF. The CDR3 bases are TGTGCCAGCGGATCGAGGATAGCCTTCTCTGGAAACACCATATATTTT.

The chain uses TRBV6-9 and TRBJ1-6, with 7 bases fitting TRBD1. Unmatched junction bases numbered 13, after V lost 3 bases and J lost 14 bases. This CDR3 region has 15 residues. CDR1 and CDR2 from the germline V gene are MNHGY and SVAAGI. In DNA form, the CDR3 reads TGTGCCAGCAGTTACAGACAGGGCGCCGGGGGGGCCCTCCACTTT. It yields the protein CASSYRQGAGGALHF.